These 10 T cell receptor beta chains were sequenced from one sample in a study of blood T cell repertoires in COVID-19. Method: immunoSEQ multiplex PCR; TCRdb's copy keeps in-frame clones and lacks some. Found here are over 40,000 clones, roughly 90% of them singletons; the top ten hold more than 10%. Material for sequencing was peripheral blood. The receptors were sampled from a human donor in a cohort sampled during active COVID-19.

V is TRBV6-5 and J is TRBJ2-2; TRBD2 is a possible D gene (6 bases). V shed 8 bases and J shed 9 bases, with 22 bases lying between them. Germline CDR1 is MNHEY and CDR2 is SVGAGI. The CDR3 has 15 residues. In DNA form, the CDR3 reads TGTGCCAGCCGACCGGGACTCCCGAAGAGCAGGGAGCTGTTTTTT. It encodes CASRPGLPKSRELFF.

The chain is built from TRBV5-5 and TRBJ1-2; D is unresolved. CDR3 length: 13 residues. V lost 0 bases to trimming and J lost 4 bases, with 7 bases between them. The germline CDR1 and CDR2 sequences are SGHKS and YYEKEE (reference sequence). CDR3 sequence reads: CASSLALRYGYTF. The CDR3 bases are TGTGCCAGCAGCTTGGCACTTCGCTATGGCTACACCTTC.

The gene calls are TRBV9 and TRBJ1-3, with D possibly being TRBD1 (5 bases). V was pared by 0 bases and J by 1 base, with 5 bases between. The germline V gene has CDR1 SGDLS and CDR2 YYNGEE. The CDR3 covers 14 residues. CDR3 sequence: CASSVEGSGNTIYF. Written as DNA, the CDR3 is TGTGCCAGCAGCGTAGAGGGGTCTGGAAACACCATATATTTT.

CDR3 DNA sequence: TGTGCCAGCAGCTCCCTCATGTACCGACCCACTAGCGGCAACTACAATGAGCAGTTCTTC. This encodes CASSSLMYRPTSGNYNEQFF. The rearrangement links TRBV13 to TRBJ2-1; 8 bases fit TRBD2. V was pared by 4 bases and J by 3 bases, with 20 bases of the junction left unmatched. This CDR3 has 20 residues. CDR1 PRHDT and CDR2 FYEKMQ come from the germline V gene (reference sequence).

The rearrangement uses TRBV29-1 and TRBJ2-5; a possible D gene is TRBD2 (5 bases). Germline V lookup: CDR1 SQVTM, CDR2 ANQGSEA. The length of the CDR3 is 13 residues. This CDR3 is CTRVGVEGETQYF. CDR3 in DNA: TGCACCCGCGTCGGGGTGGAAGGAGAGACCCAGTACTTC.

CDR3 sequence reads: CASEGWNRVGEQYF. The CDR3 nucleotides are TGTGCCAGCGAAGGGTGGAACAGGGTGGGGGAGCAGTACTTC. This chain links TRBV5-6 with TRBJ2-7; D perhaps matches TRBD1 (6 bases). The CDR3 is 14 residues long. Germline CDR1 is SGHDT and CDR2 is YYEEEE. With 7 bases removed from V and 7 bases from J, the gap between germline ends came to 21 bases.

The chain couples TRBV21-1 to TRBJ1-2; the table's D gene call, TRBD1, was not cross checked with the DNA. TRBV21-1 is a listed pseudogene. This CDR3 comprises 14 residues. This CDR3 reads CASSKAQANYGYTF. CDR3 nucleotide sequence: TGTGCCAGCAGCAAAGCGCAGGCGAACTATGGCTACACCTTC.

J is TRBJ1-5 and V is TRBV7-9, with D perhaps TRBD1 (5 bases). CDR3 length: 13 residues. Germline CDR1 SEHNR, CDR2 FQNEAQ (reference sequence). Trimming removed 1 base at V and 5 bases at J, with 6 bases between. This CDR3 is CASSLEGDQPQHF. Here the CDR3 DNA reads TGTGCCAGCAGCTTAGAAGGGGATCAGCCCCAGCATTTT.

V is TRBV2 and J is TRBJ2-3; tentative D call: TRBD2 (5 bases). Looked up from germline, CDR1 is SNHLY and CDR2 is FYNNEI. The CDR3 extends over 14 amino acids. V dropped 4 bases and J dropped 6 bases, with 14 bases sitting between them. The CDR3 sequence: CASSVGGGQDTQYF. CDR3 DNA sequence: TGTGCCAGCAGTGTAGGAGGCGGCCAGGATACGCAGTATTTT.

V and J are TRBV5-4 and TRBJ2-1; 8 positions match TRBD1. Germline values: CDR1 SGHNT, CDR2 YYREEE (reference sequence). The trim removed 4 bases at V and 5 bases at J, leaving 11 bases unmatched. This CDR3 spans 16 amino acids. The CDR3 spells CASSPSQGAPHNEQFF. Here the CDR3 DNA reads TGTGCCAGCAGCCCATCTCAGGGGGCGCCCCACAATGAGCAGTTCTTC.